The 2 T cell receptor beta chains below come from one sample, sequenced in a study of shared clonotypes between healthy human individuals. Assay: immunoSEQ multiplex PCR; the TCRdb copy retains only in-frame clones and omits some. The table shows about 2.4 million clones, with roughly 93% occurring only once. Input material: naive CD4+ T cells from PBMCs. Subset given: CD45RA+ positively selected. The receptors originated from a young man in good health. Some clones in this sample may be carry-over from other donors' samples.

The CDR3 spells CAWSRSSGRYEQYF. In DNA, the CDR3 is TGTGCCTGGAGCCGGTCTAGCGGGAGGTACGAGCAGTACTTC. The chain carries TRBV30 and TRBJ2-7; 11 bases are shared with TRBD2. Germline CDR1 is GTSNPN and CDR2 is SVGIG (reference sequence). V dropped 3 bases and J dropped 4; count of bases not matched to a gene: 5. The CDR3 extends over 14 amino acids.

The chain is built from TRBV30 and TRBJ1-5, with TRBD1 identical over 7 bases. CDR3 length: 15 residues. Germline V gene data show CDR1 as GTSNPN and CDR2 as SVGIG (reference sequence). The junction had 10 bases not matched to a gene; V was cut back by 1 base and J by 7 bases. DNA of the CDR3: TGTGCCTGGAGTGGGGGAGGGACAGTCGTCCAGCCCCAGCATTTT. Its protein product is CAWSGGGTVVQPQHF.